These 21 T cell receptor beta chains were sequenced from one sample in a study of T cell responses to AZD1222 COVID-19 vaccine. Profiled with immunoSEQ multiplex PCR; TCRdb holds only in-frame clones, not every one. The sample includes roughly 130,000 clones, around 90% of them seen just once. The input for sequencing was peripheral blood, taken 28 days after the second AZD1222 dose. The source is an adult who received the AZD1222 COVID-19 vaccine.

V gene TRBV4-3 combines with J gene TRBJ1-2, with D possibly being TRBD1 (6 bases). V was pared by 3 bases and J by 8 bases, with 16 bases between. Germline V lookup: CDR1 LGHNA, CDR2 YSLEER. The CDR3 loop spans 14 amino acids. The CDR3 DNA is TGCGCCAGCAGCCACACCGGGACACCCGGCGGCTACACCTTC. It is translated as CASSHTGTPGGYTF.

CDR3 amino acids: CASDTRSAEAFF. In nucleotides, the CDR3 is TGTGCCAGCGACACCAGGAGCGCTGAAGCTTTCTTT. This chain uses TRBV6-6 with TRBJ1-1; no definite D call. Germline values: CDR1 MNHNY, CDR2 SVGAGI (reference sequence). Trimming removed 8 bases from V and 6 bases from J, with 13 bases in between. This CDR3 has 12 residues.

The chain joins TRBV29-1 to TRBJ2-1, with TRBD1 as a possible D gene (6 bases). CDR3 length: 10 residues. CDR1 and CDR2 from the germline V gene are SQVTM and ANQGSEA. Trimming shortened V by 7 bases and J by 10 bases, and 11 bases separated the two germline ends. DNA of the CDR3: TGCAGCGCTGGGGGCGTGGAGCAGTTCTTC. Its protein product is CSAGGVEQFF.

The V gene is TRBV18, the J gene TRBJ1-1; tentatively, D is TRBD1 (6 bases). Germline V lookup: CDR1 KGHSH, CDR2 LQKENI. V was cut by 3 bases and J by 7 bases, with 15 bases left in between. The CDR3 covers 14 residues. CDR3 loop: CASSPRQEGSEAFF. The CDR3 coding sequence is TGTGCCAGCTCACCCCGACAGGAGGGGAGTGAAGCTTTCTTT.

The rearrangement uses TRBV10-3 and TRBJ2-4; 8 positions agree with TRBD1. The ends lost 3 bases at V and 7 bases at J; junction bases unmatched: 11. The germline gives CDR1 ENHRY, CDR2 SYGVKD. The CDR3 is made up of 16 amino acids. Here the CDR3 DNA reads TGTGCCATCAGTGACCCGGGCAGGGGGCCCTGGAACATTCAGTACTTC. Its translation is CAISDPGRGPWNIQYF.

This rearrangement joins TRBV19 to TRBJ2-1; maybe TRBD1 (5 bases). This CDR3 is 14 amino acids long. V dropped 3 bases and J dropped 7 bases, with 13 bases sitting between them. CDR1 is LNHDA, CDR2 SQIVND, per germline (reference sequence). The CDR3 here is CASSISRDQNEQFF. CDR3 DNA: TGTGCCAGTAGTATCTCCAGGGATCAGAATGAGCAGTTCTTC.

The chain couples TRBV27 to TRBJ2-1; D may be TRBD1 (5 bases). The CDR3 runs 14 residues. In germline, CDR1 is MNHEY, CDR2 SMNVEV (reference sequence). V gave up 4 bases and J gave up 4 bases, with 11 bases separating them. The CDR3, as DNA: TGTGCCAGCAGTTCGCAGGGAAGGTACAATGAGCAGTTCTTC. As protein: CASSSQGRYNEQFF.

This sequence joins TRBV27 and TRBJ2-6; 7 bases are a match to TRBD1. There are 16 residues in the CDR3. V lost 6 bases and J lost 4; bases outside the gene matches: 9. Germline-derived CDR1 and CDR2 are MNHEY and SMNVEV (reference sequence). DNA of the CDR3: TGTGCCAGCAGACCTACAGGGGTACCCGGGGCCAACGTCCTGACTTTC. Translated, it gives CASRPTGVPGANVLTF.

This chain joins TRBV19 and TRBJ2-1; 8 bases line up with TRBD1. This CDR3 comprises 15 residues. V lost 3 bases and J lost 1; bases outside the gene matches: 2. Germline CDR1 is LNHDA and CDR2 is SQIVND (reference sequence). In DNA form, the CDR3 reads TGTGCCAGTAGTATCCGACAGGGGTCCTACAATGAGCAGTTCTTC. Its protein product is CASSIRQGSYNEQFF. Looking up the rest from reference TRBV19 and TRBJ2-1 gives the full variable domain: DGGITQSPKYLFRKEGQNVTLSCEQNLNHDAMYWYRQDPGQGLRLIYYSQIVNDFQKGDIAEGYSVSREKKESFPLTVTSAQKNPTAFYLCASSIRQGSYNEQFFGPGTRLTVL.

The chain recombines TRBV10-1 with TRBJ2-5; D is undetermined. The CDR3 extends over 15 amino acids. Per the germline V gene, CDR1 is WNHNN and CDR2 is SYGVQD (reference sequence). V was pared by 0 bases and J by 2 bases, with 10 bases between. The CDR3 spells CASSESQAGQETQYF. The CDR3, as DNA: TGCGCCAGCAGTGAGTCTCAGGCCGGACAAGAGACCCAGTACTTC.

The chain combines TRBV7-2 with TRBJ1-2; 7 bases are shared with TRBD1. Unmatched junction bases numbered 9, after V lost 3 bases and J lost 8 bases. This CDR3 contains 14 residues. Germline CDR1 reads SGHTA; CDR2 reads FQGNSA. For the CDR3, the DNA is TGTGCCAGCAGCTTTGACGCAGGGGGTCAGGGCTACACCTTC. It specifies CASSFDAGGQGYTF.

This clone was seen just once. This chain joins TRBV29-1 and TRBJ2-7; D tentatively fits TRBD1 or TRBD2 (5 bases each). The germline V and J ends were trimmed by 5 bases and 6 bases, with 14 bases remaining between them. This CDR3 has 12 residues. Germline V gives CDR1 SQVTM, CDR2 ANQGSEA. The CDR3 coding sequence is TGCAGCGTTCCTGGGACGTATGGCGAGCAGTACTTC. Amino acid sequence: CSVPGTYGEQYF.

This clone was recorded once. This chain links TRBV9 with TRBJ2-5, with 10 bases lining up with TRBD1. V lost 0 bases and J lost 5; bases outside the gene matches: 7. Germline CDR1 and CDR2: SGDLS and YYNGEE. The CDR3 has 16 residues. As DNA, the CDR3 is TGTGCCAGCAGCGTAGAAGACAGGGGGCTAGGGGAGACCCAGTACTTC. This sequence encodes CASSVEDRGLGETQYF.

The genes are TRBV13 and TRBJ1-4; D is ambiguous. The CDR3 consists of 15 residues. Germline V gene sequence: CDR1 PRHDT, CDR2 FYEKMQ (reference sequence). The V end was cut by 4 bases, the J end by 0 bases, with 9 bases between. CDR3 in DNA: TGTGCCAGCAGCTCCCGGCGGACAACTAATGAAAAACTGTTTTTT. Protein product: CASSSRRTTNEKLFF.

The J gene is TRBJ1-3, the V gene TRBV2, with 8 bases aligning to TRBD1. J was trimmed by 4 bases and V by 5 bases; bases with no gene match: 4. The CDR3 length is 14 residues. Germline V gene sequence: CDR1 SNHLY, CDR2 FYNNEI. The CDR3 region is CASSPGGGGNTIYF. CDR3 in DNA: TGTGCCAGCAGTCCAGGGGGCGGCGGAAACACCATATATTTT.

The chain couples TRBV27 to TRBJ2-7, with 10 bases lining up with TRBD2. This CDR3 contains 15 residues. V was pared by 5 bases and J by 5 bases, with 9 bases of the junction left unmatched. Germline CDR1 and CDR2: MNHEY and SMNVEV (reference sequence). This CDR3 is CASSVRSGRVDEQYF. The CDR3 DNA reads TGTGCCAGCAGTGTCAGAAGCGGGAGGGTCGACGAGCAGTACTTC.

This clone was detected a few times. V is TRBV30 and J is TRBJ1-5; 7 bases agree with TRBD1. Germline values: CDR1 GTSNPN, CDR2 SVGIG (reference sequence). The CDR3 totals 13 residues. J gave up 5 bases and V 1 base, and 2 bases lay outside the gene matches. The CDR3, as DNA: TGTGCCTGGAGTGCTGACAGGGATCAGCCCCAGCATTTT. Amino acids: CAWSADRDQPQHF.

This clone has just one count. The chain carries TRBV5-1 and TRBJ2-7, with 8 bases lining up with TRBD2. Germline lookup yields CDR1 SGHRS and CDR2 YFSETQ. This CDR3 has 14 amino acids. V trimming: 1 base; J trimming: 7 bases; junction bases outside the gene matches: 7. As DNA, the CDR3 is TGCGCCAGCAGCTTGAGCGGGGGCGGAGGTGAGCAGTACTTC. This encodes CASSLSGGGGEQYF.

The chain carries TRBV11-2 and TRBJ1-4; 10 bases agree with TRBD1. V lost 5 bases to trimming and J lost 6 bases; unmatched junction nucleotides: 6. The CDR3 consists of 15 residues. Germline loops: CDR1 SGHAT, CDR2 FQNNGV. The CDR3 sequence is CASSPDRGRDEKLFF. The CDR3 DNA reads TGTGCCAGCAGCCCCGACAGGGGGCGTGATGAAAAACTGTTTTTT.

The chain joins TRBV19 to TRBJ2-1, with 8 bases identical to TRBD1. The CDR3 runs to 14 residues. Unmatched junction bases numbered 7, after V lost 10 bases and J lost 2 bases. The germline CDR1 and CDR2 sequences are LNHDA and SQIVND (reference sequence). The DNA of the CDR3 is TGTGCCACCATTGACAGGGGTCCCTACAATGAGCAGTTCTTC. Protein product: CATIDRGPYNEQFF.

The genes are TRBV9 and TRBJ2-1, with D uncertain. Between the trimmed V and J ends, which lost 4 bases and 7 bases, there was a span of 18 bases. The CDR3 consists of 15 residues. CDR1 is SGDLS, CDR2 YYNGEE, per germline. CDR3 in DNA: TGTGCCAGCAGCACCGGGCCAGAAGCTCAAAATGAGCAGTTCTTC. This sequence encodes CASSTGPEAQNEQFF.